This T cell receptor (beta chain) derives from a study of blood T cells in healthy people across ages. Then a second PCR, running roughly 7 to 11 cycles, was carried out with a sample-barcoded 5' primer and a J-beta primer mix. A 12-random-nucleotide template-switch adaptor tagged each cDNA molecule. Researchers report that each sample yielded at least 3 million CDR3-containing paired-end reads. TCRdb re-called the 5' RACE reads with MiXCR, one entry per CDR3 protein. The sample lists around 750,000 distinct CDR3 sequences; less than 70% were seen once. In regard to this clonotype: Its antigen remains unknown.

The CDR3 sequence is 13 residues long. Trimming cost V 6 bases and J 7 bases; bases outside gene matches: 6. The V gene's germline CDR1 is DFQATT and CDR2 SNEGSKA (reference sequence). Overall study results and limits: Unsorted PBMCs ruled out conclusive naive versus antigen-experienced comparison. One million T cells yielded diversity estimates that were considered underestimates.

The receptor was derived from a man older than 75 in good health. Sample: blood. The chain recombines TRBV20-1 with TRBJ1-4; 9 bases match TRBD1. The CDR3 DNA reads TGCAGTGCCCTAAAGGACAGGGGTGAAAAACTGTTTTTT. Residues: CSALKDRGEKLFF.